Each of the 13 T cell receptor beta chains below was sequenced from the same sample in a study of T cell repertoires in cytomegalovirus infection. TCRdb processed the reads anew with MiXCR; each CDR3 protein has one entry. The sample yields 200,000 to 300,000 distinct CDR3 sequences, 9% to 15% seen once. The sequenced sample was PBMCs. These receptors were collected from a human donor in good health (CMV status not recorded). Some clones in this sample may be carry-over from other donors' samples.

The rearrangement links TRBV6-2 or TRBV6-3 to TRBJ2-2; D is unclear. The CDR3 is 15 residues long. The germline V gene encodes CDR1 MNHEY and CDR2 SVGEGT. Deletions cut 6 bases from V and 0 bases from J, with 11 bases between. CDR3 sequence reads: CASSQPRANTGELFF. The CDR3 DNA is TGTGCCAGCAGCCAACCCCGCGCGAACACCGGGGAGCTGTTTTTT.

This clonotype was counted a few times. J is TRBJ1-2 and V is TRBV11-2; a weak D match, TRBD1 (6 bases). Looked up from germline, CDR1 is SGHAT and CDR2 is FQNNGV. The CDR3 length is 14 residues. V was pared by 5 bases and J by 4 bases, with 14 bases between. The CDR3 DNA reads as TGTGCCAGCAGCCCCTCAGGGGTGGGCTATGGCTACACCTTC. As protein: CASSPSGVGYGYTF.

This clonotype was detected many times. The V gene is TRBV6-6, the J gene TRBJ2-3; unclear D gene. The germline V and J ends were trimmed by 7 bases and 2 bases, with 13 bases remaining between them. This CDR3 is 14 amino acids long. From germline, CDR1 is MNHNY and CDR2 SVGAGI (reference sequence). CDR3 region: CASKVRTATDTQYF. CDR3 DNA: TGTGCCAGCAAGGTACGGACGGCCACAGATACGCAGTATTTT.

This clonotype has ten or more counts. The gene calls are TRBV11-3 and TRBJ2-3; 7 bases are a match to TRBD2. The germline V gene encodes CDR1 SGHNT and CDR2 YENEEA. Trimming at V came to 0 bases and at J to 2 bases, leaving 11 bases not matched to a gene. This CDR3 spans 18 amino acids. The CDR3 here is CASSLDSGLTGVTDTQYF. The CDR3 nucleotides are TGTGCCAGCAGCTTAGATTCGGGACTAACCGGCGTCACAGATACGCAGTATTTT.

The sample holds many counts of this clonotype. This sequence joins TRBV6-2 or TRBV6-3 and TRBJ1-5; the match to TRBD1 covers 9 bases. With V trimmed by 5 bases and J by 7 bases, 9 bases remained unmatched. The CDR3 contains 15 residues. Germline lookup yields CDR1 MNHEY and CDR2 SVGEGT. The CDR3 DNA reads as TGTGCCAGCAGTGAAACAGGGGGCAAAGGGCAGCCCCAGCATTTT. Translated, it gives CASSETGGKGQPQHF.

The chain employs TRBV2 and TRBJ1-3; no definite D call. Trimming removed 2 bases from V and 2 bases from J, with 7 bases in between. The CDR3 has 14 amino acids. Germline CDR1 reads SNHLY; CDR2 reads FYNNEI. CDR3 nucleotides: TGTGCCAGCAGTGAAACGAGGACTGGAAACACCATATATTTT. This codes for CASSETRTGNTIYF.

This clonotype was found many times. This chain links TRBV19 with TRBJ1-5; TRBD1 is a possible D gene (6 bases). This CDR3 region has 16 residues. Trimming removed 0 bases at V and 0 bases at J, with 9 bases between. Germline V gene data show CDR1 as LNHDA and CDR2 as SQIVND (reference sequence). The CDR3 DNA sequence: TGTGCCAGTAGTATAGATGTGACAGGTAGCAATCAGCCCCAGCATTTT. This sequence encodes CASSIDVTGSNQPQHF.

This clonotype was detected many times. The rearrangement uses TRBV6-1 and TRBJ2-7, with TRBD1 identical over 9 bases. Trimming removed 7 bases from V and 4 bases from J; junction bases left unmatched: 5. The length of the CDR3 is 13 residues. CDR1 is MNHNS, CDR2 SASEGT, per germline. The CDR3 DNA is TGTGCCAGCACCCGGACAGGGGTATACGAGCAGTACTTC. Its translation is CASTRTGVYEQYF.

In this sample, this clonotype turned up once. V gene TRBV20-1 combines with J gene TRBJ2-7, with a tentative D call TRBD2 (5 bases). This CDR3 region has 13 residues. The germline V gene has CDR1 DFQATT and CDR2 SNEGSKA (reference sequence). Trimming cost V 2 bases and J 5 bases, with 13 bases left between them. CDR3 nucleotides: TGCAGTGCTAGAAAGGACTCCGCTAACGAGCAGTACTTC. This encodes CSARKDSANEQYF.

The chain combines TRBV29-1 with TRBJ1-4, with D perhaps matching TRBD1 (5 bases). This CDR3 has 12 residues. Germline V gene sequence: CDR1 SQVTM, CDR2 ANQGSEA. V gave up 7 bases and J gave up 6 bases, with 12 bases separating them. The CDR3 region has the DNA TGCAGCGCGGGGGTGGGGTATGAAAAACTGTTTTTT. It specifies CSAGVGYEKLFF.

Ten or more counts support this clonotype. The chain is built from TRBV20-1 and TRBJ2-1, with D possibly matching TRBD2 (5 bases). Germline CDR1 DFQATT, CDR2 SNEGSKA (reference sequence). CDR3 length: 11 residues. The CDR3 DNA follows: TGCAGCCCGGCGACGGCGGGTGAGCAGTTCTTC. Its protein product is CSPATAGEQFF.

This chain connects TRBV28 to TRBJ2-1; tentative D call: TRBD1 (5 bases). V was pared by 5 bases and J by 9 bases, with 14 bases between. The germline V gene encodes CDR1 MDHEN and CDR2 SYDVKM. The CDR3 extends over 13 amino acids. The CDR3 loop reads CASSPQGFGEQFF. The CDR3 nucleotides are TGTGCCAGCAGTCCCCAGGGTTTTGGTGAGCAGTTCTTC. The entire variable domain, with the rest obtained from reference TRBV28 and TRBJ2-1, is as follows: DVKVTQSSRYLVKRTGEKVFLECVQDMDHENMFWYRQDPGLGLRLIYFSYDVKMKEKGDIPEGYSVSREKKERFSLILESASTNQTSMYLCASSPQGFGEQFFGPGTRLTVL.

This clonotype occurred many times. The rearrangement uses TRBV7-2 and TRBJ1-3; 9 positions agree with TRBD1. Germline V gene lookup returns CDR1 SGHTA and CDR2 FQGNSA. CDR3 length: 18 amino acids. V gave up 3 bases and J gave up 2 bases; unmatched junction bases: 11. CDR3 nucleotides: TGTGCCAGCAGCTTGGACAGGGGACCTACGAGCACTGGAAACACCATATATTTT. Translating gives CASSLDRGPTSTGNTIYF.